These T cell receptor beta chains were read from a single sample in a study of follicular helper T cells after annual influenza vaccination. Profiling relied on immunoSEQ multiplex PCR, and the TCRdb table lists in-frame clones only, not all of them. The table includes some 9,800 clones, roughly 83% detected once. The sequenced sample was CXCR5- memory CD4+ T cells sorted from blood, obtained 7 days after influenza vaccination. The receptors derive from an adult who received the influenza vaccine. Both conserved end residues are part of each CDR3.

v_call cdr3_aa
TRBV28 CASTQPRSEGVQPQHF
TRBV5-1 CASSPGASSTDTQYF
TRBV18 CASSSLSPGTDSGANVLTF
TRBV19 CASTGTGGANEKLFF
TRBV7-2 CASNPRGYGYTF
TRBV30 CAWSVVGGFTGELFF
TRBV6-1 CASSEFPTGVSNTGELFF
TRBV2 CASSSGGNTEAFF
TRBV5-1 CASSLGDAPFQEQYF
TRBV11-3 CASSPIPRGVNTGELFF
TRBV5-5 CASCPGTYLSPGNTIYF
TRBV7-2 CASSLVETLEAFF
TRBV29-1 CSVAGQGQITDTQYF
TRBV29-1 CSVGIRDRENTGELFF
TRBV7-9 CASSLGGQGNTIYF
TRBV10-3 CAISGGETEAFF
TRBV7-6 CASSLQQEYWHSNGYTF
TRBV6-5 CASSYTSPQHNEKLFF
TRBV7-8 CASSPTRTSYEQYF
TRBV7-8 CASSSPGQGLSGELFF
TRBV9 CASSVPDRGGGYTF
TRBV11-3 CASSSTGGFGETQYF
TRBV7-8 CASSSRAGNQPQHF
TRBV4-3 CASSQRVGFEQYF
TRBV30 CAWSVGQFSSYNSPLHF
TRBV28 CASSLRDRALSGANVLTF
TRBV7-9 CASSLAGEQYF
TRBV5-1 CASSSDATGGGDTQYF
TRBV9 CASSQAGGPETQYF
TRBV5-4 CASRLDRASGNTIYF
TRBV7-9 CASSGRDRSSPLHF
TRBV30 CAYQLAREQFF
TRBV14 CASSQFANRGGELFF
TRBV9 CASSVAGEDSNEQFF
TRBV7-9 CASSLLLGDTQYF
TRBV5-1 CAYTEGTSTDTQYF
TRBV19 CASSIHEQYF